This entry concerns a single T cell receptor (beta chain). This entry is derived from a study of T-cell memory formation after mild COVID-19. CDR1 is MDHEN, CDR2 SYDVKM, per germline. The CDR3 totals 12 residues. V lost 6 bases, J lost 6 bases, and 12 bases lay in between. TCRdb fed the 5' RACE reads into MiXCR, producing one record per CDR3 protein. The sample lists 150,000 to 200,000 distinct CDR3 sequences; roughly 28% were seen once. The clonotype originates from an adult woman who had mild COVID-19 (a few samples of this study predate the infection). Cell type and time point are not known. The specimen was PBMCs or a T cell subset sorted from them (not recorded which). The chain is built from TRBV28 and TRBJ2-7; TRBD1 might be the D (6 bases). CDR3: CASRPDRAEQYF. In DNA form, the CDR3 reads TGTGCCAGCAGACCGGACAGAGCCGAGCAGTACTTC.